The next 9 T cell receptor beta chains were all read from a single sample in a study of metastatic and nonmetastatic thyroid tumors. Thyroid surgery took place with no prior treatment in any patient. MiXCR re-clonotyped the PCR reads for TCRdb. The sample holds 30,000 or so clones; approximately 15% are singletons and the top ten take approximately 4%. Sequencing input: blood. These receptor sequences come from a female donor with papillary thyroid cancer or a benign thyroid nodule (not recorded which). Some clones in this sample may be carry-over from other donors' samples.

The sample holds many counts of this clone. This rearrangement joins TRBV5-6 to TRBJ2-7; TRBD1 matches at 7 bases. CDR3 length: 12 amino acids. J was trimmed by 7 bases and V by 2 bases; bases with no gene match: 3. Germline CDR1 SGHDT, CDR2 YYEEEE. The CDR3 DNA sequence: TGTGCCAGCAGCTTTTCGACAGGGGAGCAGTACTTC. Protein: CASSFSTGEQYF.

The V gene is TRBV5-1, the J gene TRBJ2-7; possibly TRBD1 for D (6 bases). This CDR3 region has 14 residues. Germline assignment: CDR1 SGHRS and CDR2 YFSETQ. The germline V and J ends were trimmed by 1 base and 5 bases, with 13 bases remaining between them. The CDR3 loop is CASSLRGGGNEQYF. CDR3 in DNA: TGCGCCAGCAGCTTGAGAGGGGGTGGTAACGAGCAGTACTTC.

This clone was found many times. The rearrangement uses TRBV5-1 and TRBJ1-3; D may be TRBD1 (6 bases). The CDR3 covers 15 residues. Germline CDR1 SGHRS, CDR2 YFSETQ. Trimming shortened V by 4 bases and J by 0 bases, and 11 bases separated the two germline ends. The CDR3 reads CASSTSDSSGNTIYF. The DNA of the CDR3 is TGCGCCAGCAGCACATCGGACAGCTCTGGAAACACCATATATTTT. Full variable domain (rest looked up from reference TRBV5-1 and TRBJ1-3): KAGVTQTPRYLIKTRGQQVTLSCSPISGHRSVSWYQQTPGQGLQFLFEYFSETQRNKGNFPGRFSGRQFSNSRSEMNVSTLELGDSALYLCASSTSDSSGNTIYFGEGSWLTVV.

The sample holds a few counts of this clone. The chain links TRBV28 to TRBJ2-2; 8 positions match TRBD1. Germline V gene lookup returns CDR1 MDHEN and CDR2 SYDVKM. CDR3 size: 15 residues. V dropped 5 bases and J dropped 6; count of bases not matched to a gene: 8. The CDR3 DNA sequence: TGTGCCAGCAGTACCCATCAGACAGGGGCCGGGGAGCTGTTTTTT. Residues: CASSTHQTGAGELFF.

This clone was seen repeatedly, ten times or more. The chain recombines TRBV18 with TRBJ2-1; D is perhaps TRBD2 (6 bases). V shed 7 bases and J shed 4 bases, with 17 bases lying between them. The CDR3 totals 15 residues. The germline V gene has CDR1 KGHSH and CDR2 LQKENI. CDR3 DNA: TGTGCCAGCTTGGACCGCGGGGCCACTTACAATGAGCAGTTCTTC. Amino acids: CASLDRGATYNEQFF.

V is TRBV28 and J is TRBJ2-2, with D maybe TRBD1 (5 bases). Trimming left V 6 bases short and J 1 base short, with 18 bases between. The CDR3 length is 17 residues. CDR1 and CDR2 from the germline V gene are MDHEN and SYDVKM. The CDR3 here is CASSPGRTEWNTGELFF. The CDR3 region has the DNA TGTGCCAGCAGCCCAGGGCGTACAGAATGGAACACCGGGGAGCTGTTTTTT.

This clone appeared many times. The chain combines TRBV28 with TRBJ2-3; no definite D call. This CDR3 has 11 amino acids. The ends were cut back, 3 bases at V and 5 bases at J, with 3 bases in the middle. In germline, CDR1 is MDHEN, CDR2 SYDVKM. The CDR3 nucleotides read TGTGCCAGCAGTTTCGTAGATACGCAGTATTTT. Protein product: CASSFVDTQYF.

In its sample, this clone was seen many times. The chain has TRBV27 and TRBJ2-1, with 14 bases aligning to TRBD2. CDR3 length equals 17 residues. Germline V gene data show CDR1 as MNHEY and CDR2 as SMNVEV (reference sequence). The V segment lost 3 bases and the J segment 10 bases; nucleotides outside the gene matches: 11. CDR3 sequence reads: CASSFPPPGLAGDEQFF. The CDR3 nucleotides read TGTGCCAGCAGTTTCCCCCCCCCGGGACTAGCGGGAGACGAGCAGTTCTTC.

To note about this clone: At one end the junction does not follow the germline gene, possibly because of a read error. The chain employs TRBV6-1 and TRBJ2-3; TRBD2 agrees at 8 bases. This CDR3 has 16 amino acids. Germline V gene data show CDR1 as MNHNS and CDR2 as SASEGT. The DNA for the CDR3 is TGTGCCAGCAGGTCGTGGGGACTAGATCGCACAGGTACGCAGTATTTT. Translation: CASRSWGLDRTGTQYF.